Below are 21 T cell receptor beta chains sequenced from a single sample in a study of T-cell reconstitution after alpha-beta-depleted transplantation in children. Molecular barcoding with unique molecular identifiers was used for the TCRbeta library. TCRdb re-called the PCR reads through MiXCR, storing one row per CDR3 protein. This repertoire shows 200,000 to 250,000 distinct CDR3 sequences, around 7.8% found once; its top ten account for 5% to 8%. The material sequenced was PBMCs, mostly from graft donor cells, taken 180 days after TCRalphabeta/CD19-depleted stem cell transplant. The receptors come from a male patient aged 10 to 17 who had a stem cell transplant for acute lymphoblastic leukemia, so the T cells may come from the graft donor.

In its sample, this clonotype was seen many times. This sequence joins TRBV3-1 and TRBJ1-6, with D unresolved. The CDR3 consists of 11 residues. Germline-derived CDR1 and CDR2 are LGHDT and YNNKEL (reference sequence). The DNA for the CDR3 is TGTGGGTACGTTCTAATTCTACCCCTCCACTTT. Translating gives CGYVLILPLHF. Using reference TRBV3-1 and TRBJ1-6 for the parts outside the CDR3, the full variable domain is DTAVSQTPKYLVTQMGNDKSIKCEQNLGHDTMYWYKQDSKKFLKIMFSYNNKELIINETVPNRFSPKSPDKAHLNLHINSLELGDSAVYFCGYVLILPLHFGNGTRLTVT.

On this clonotype itself: A much larger clone is a single base away; this may be a read error. The chain links TRBV19 to TRBJ2-3; weak D call: TRBD2 (5 bases). The V gene's germline CDR1 is LNHDA and CDR2 SQIVND (reference sequence). The CDR3 totals 12 residues. CDR3 DNA sequence: TGTGCCTGTAGTCCCGGGGTATTTACGCAGTATTTT. Protein product: CACSPGVFTQYF.

This clonotype appeared many times. This chain connects TRBV10-3 to TRBJ1-4; D ambiguous. This CDR3 is built from 16 residues. Trimming took off 3 bases at V and 0 bases at J, with 11 bases between the two ends. The V gene's germline CDR1 is ENHRY and CDR2 SYGVKD. CDR3 sequence reads: CAISDRGLPTNEKLFF. Here the CDR3 DNA reads TGTGCCATCAGTGATAGAGGACTCCCAACTAATGAAAAACTGTTTTTT.

The sample holds many counts of this clonotype. V usage is TRBV11-2 and J usage is TRBJ2-7; 7 positions agree with TRBD2. Germline lookup yields CDR1 SGHAT and CDR2 FQNNGV. There are 18 residues in the CDR3. V lost 5 bases to trimming and J lost 2 bases; unmatched junction nucleotides: 18. The CDR3 spells CASSPEWPSGSRAYEQYF. CDR3 in DNA: TGTGCCAGCAGCCCGGAATGGCCTAGCGGATCCCGTGCCTACGAGCAGTACTTC.

This clonotype was counted at least ten times. The rearrangement links TRBV2 to TRBJ2-2; D uncertain. The V gene lost 6 bases and the J gene lost 0 bases, with 8 bases spanning the gap. The CDR3 length is 14 residues. The V gene's germline CDR1 is SNHLY and CDR2 FYNNEI. CDR3 bases: TGTGCCAGCAGGGTTGGGGCGAACACCGGGGAGCTGTTTTTT. Residues: CASRVGANTGELFF.

This clonotype was seen repeatedly, ten times or more. The CDR3 DNA sequence: TGTGCCAGCAGTTTACAGGGGCATTCACCCCTCCACTTT. Its translation: CASSLQGHSPLHF. The chain carries TRBV12-3 or TRBV12-4 and TRBJ1-6; a possible D gene is TRBD1 (6 bases). This CDR3 comprises 13 residues. V was trimmed by 2 bases and J by 8 bases, leaving 7 bases between them.

The sample holds many counts of this clonotype. CDR3 amino acids: CASSRPGQAEAFF. The CDR3 DNA reads TGTGCCAGCAGCCGTCCAGGACAAGCTGAAGCTTTCTTT. The rearrangement joins TRBV7-2 to TRBJ1-1; the D gene is possibly TRBD1 (5 bases). V lost 5 bases and J 6 bases, leaving 13 bases between the germline ends. This CDR3 spans 13 amino acids. The germline V gene encodes CDR1 SGHTA and CDR2 FQGNSA.

This clonotype was seen many times. The chain carries TRBV27 and TRBJ2-5, with TRBD1 as a possible D gene (6 bases). With 5 bases removed from V and 4 bases from J, the gap between germline ends came to 26 bases. The CDR3 has 18 amino acids. Germline V gene data show CDR1 as MNHEY and CDR2 as SMNVEV (reference sequence). CDR3 amino acids: CASSGRDNPSYRGETQYF. CDR3 nucleotides: TGTGCCAGCAGTGGCCGGGACAATCCCTCCTATCGGGGAGAGACCCAGTACTTC.

This clonotype was seen at least ten times. The chain employs TRBV5-5 and TRBJ1-1; tentative D call: TRBD1 (5 bases). Trimming stripped 2 bases from V and 1 base from J, with 6 bases between. Germline V gives CDR1 SGHKS, CDR2 YYEKEE (reference sequence). The CDR3 covers 13 residues. The CDR3 loop reads CASSFGANTEAFF. CDR3 coding DNA: TGTGCCAGCAGCTTTGGGGCGAACACTGAAGCTTTCTTT.

This clonotype was seen repeatedly, ten times or more. The rearrangement links TRBV3-1 to TRBJ2-1; no firm D call. The CDR3 is 14 amino acids. Trimming left V 4 bases short and J 7 bases short, with 14 bases between. Germline V gives CDR1 LGHDT, CDR2 YNNKEL (reference sequence). The CDR3 here is CASSPYLNGNEQFF. CDR3 DNA sequence: TGTGCCAGCAGCCCGTACCTTAACGGGAATGAGCAGTTCTTC.

This clonotype was seen repeatedly, ten times or more. The chain combines TRBV12-3 or TRBV12-4 with TRBJ2-4; D may be TRBD1 or TRBD2 (5 bases each). This CDR3 comprises 13 residues. V was pared by 2 bases and J by 10 bases, with 12 bases between. For the CDR3, the DNA is TGTGCCAGCAGTTTATCCGGGGCTAATATTCAGTACTTC. The encoded protein is CASSLSGANIQYF.

As regards this clonotype: This may stem from a read error, because a much larger clone lies one nucleotide away. The V call is TRBV27, the J call TRBJ2-7; D remains unclear. Germline assignment: CDR1 MNHEY and CDR2 SMNVEV (reference sequence). The CDR3 is 13 amino acids. The CDR3 DNA follows: TGTGCCAGCAGTTTATCCCGGAGACACGACCAGTACTTC. This encodes CASSLSRRHDQYF.

This clonotype was seen a handful of times. The chain is built from TRBV6-2 or TRBV6-3 and TRBJ1-2, with 8 bases lining up with TRBD1. J gave up 4 bases and V 5 bases, and 6 bases lay outside the gene matches. The CDR3 consists of 14 residues. Germline CDR1 reads MNHEY; CDR2 reads SVGEGT. This CDR3 is CASSRTGTGYGYTF. The CDR3 DNA is TGTGCCAGCAGTCGGACAGGGACGGGCTATGGCTACACCTTC.

This clonotype has a count of ten or more. The rearrangement uses TRBV18 and TRBJ1-2; weak D call: TRBD1 (6 bases). V lost 5 bases, J lost 4 bases, and 14 bases lay in between. Looked up from germline, CDR1 is KGHSH and CDR2 is LQKENI. The CDR3 is 14 amino acids. CDR3 protein: CASSTDRTTYGYTF. For the CDR3, the DNA is TGTGCCAGCTCAACAGACAGGACAACCTATGGCTACACCTTC.

This chain joins TRBV12-3 or TRBV12-4 and TRBJ2-2, with 10 bases fitting TRBD2. The junction had 17 bases not matched to a gene; V was cut back by 10 bases and J by 3 bases. The CDR3 consists of 18 residues. CDR3 in amino acids: CAITPLPGLADHTGELFF. The CDR3 coding sequence is TGTGCCATCACCCCATTACCTGGACTAGCGGATCACACCGGGGAGCTGTTTTTT.

This clonotype was found many times. The chain carries TRBV20-1 and TRBJ2-5; D gene unclear. CDR3 length: 11 amino acids. Trimming pared 5 bases from V and 3 bases from J, leaving 7 bases between. Germline assignment: CDR1 DFQATT and CDR2 SNEGSKA (reference sequence). The CDR3 reads CSAVTEETQYF. Written as DNA, the CDR3 is TGCAGTGCTGTGACCGAAGAGACCCAGTACTTC.

This clonotype appeared many times. The CDR3, as DNA: TGTGCCAGCAGCCAGGGGGCCGAACACAATGAGCAGTTCTTC. Protein sequence: CASSQGAEHNEQFF. The chain carries TRBV7-3 and TRBJ2-1, with 8 bases fitting TRBD1. Germline CDR1 reads SGHTA; CDR2 reads FQGTGA. The J segment lost 5 bases and the V segment lost 5 bases, leaving 5 bases of the junction unmatched. The CDR3 consists of 14 residues.

This clonotype showed up many times. The chain has TRBV20-1 and TRBJ1-2, with 8 positions matching TRBD1. This CDR3 contains 15 residues. Germline V gene data show CDR1 as DFQATT and CDR2 as SNEGSKA (reference sequence). With V trimmed by 2 bases and J by 4 bases, 9 bases remained unmatched. CDR3: CSARSTGATFYGYTF. The CDR3 DNA sequence: TGCAGTGCTAGATCGACAGGGGCAACGTTCTATGGCTACACCTTC.

This clonotype was counted ten times or more. J is TRBJ2-1 and V is TRBV7-9; no reliable D call. V was cut by 5 bases and J by 0 bases, with 11 bases left in between. CDR1 and CDR2 from the germline V gene are SEHNR and FQNEAQ (reference sequence). The CDR3 totals 15 residues. For the CDR3, the DNA is TGTGCCAGCAGCCCCAGGATGAGCTCCTACAATGAGCAGTTCTTC. It encodes CASSPRMSSYNEQFF.

This clonotype has a count of ten or more. V is TRBV6-5 and J is TRBJ2-7; D remains unclear. Between the trimmed V and J ends, which lost 2 bases and 0 bases, there was a span of 11 bases. Germline V lookup: CDR1 MNHEY, CDR2 SVGAGI. The CDR3 runs to 15 residues. CDR3 DNA sequence: TGTGCCAGCAGTTACGACGGCTATGGCTCCTACGAGCAGTACTTC. Its protein is CASSYDGYGSYEQYF.

The chain is built from TRBV6-2 or TRBV6-3 and TRBJ2-7; D unclear. CDR1 and CDR2 from the germline V gene are MNHEY and SVGEGT. There are 18 residues in the CDR3. V lost 6 bases and J 1 base, leaving 25 bases between the germline ends. Here the CDR3 DNA reads TGTGCCAGCAGAGCTCCGGGCCTAGGCCTACCCGGTTCCTACGAGCAGTACTTC. Its translation: CASRAPGLGLPGSYEQYF.